This TCR beta chain comes out of a study of response to subunit inactivated influenza vaccine. V was pared by 5 bases and J by 8 bases, with 22 bases between. The CDR3 spans 16 residues. CDR1 is LNHNV, CDR2 YYDKDF, per germline (reference sequence). This clonotype was counted a few times. TCRdb called the RT-PCR reads again in MiXCR, with one record for every CDR3 protein. The sample holds under 200,000 distinct CDR3 sequences, more than 10% seen once. These data are also associated with another study on T cells expressing NK-cell markers. Turning to that study: With UMIs, 5'RACE template switching was used to make TCR beta cDNA. Beta-chain profiling covered CD3+CD56+NKG2C+, CD3+CD56+NKG2C- and CD3+CD56-NKG2C+ sorted subsets. One of the eight sequenced donors was seronegative, whereas the other seven were HCMV-seropositive. What remained unclear was the HCMV specificity of expanded NKG2C+ T cell clones.

The chain has TRBV15 and TRBJ2-1; D gene unclear. The TCR comes from a middle-aged man who received an inactivated influenza vaccine. Sequences were derived from CD8+ T cells sorted from PBMCs, sampled 11 to 12 days after vaccination. CDR3 residues: CATSHRLSSSRDEQFF. DNA for the CDR3: TGTGCCACCAGCCACCGCCTGAGTAGCAGTCGGGATGAGCAGTTCTTC.